These 22 T cell receptor beta chains share one sample of origin, sequenced in a study of blood T cell repertoires in COVID-19. The table came from immunoSEQ multiplex PCR; TCRdb's copy has only in-frame clones and leaves some out. Of about 160,000 clones detected, about 85% appear once; the ten largest clones hold roughly 8%. The sample was PBMCs or T cells enriched from blood (not recorded which). These receptors came from a woman between 50 and 59 years old who had recovered from COVID-19.

The CDR3 loop is CASSKEVAGFDYGYTF. The CDR3 DNA is TGTGCCAGCAGCAAAGAGGTCGCGGGGTTCGACTATGGCTACACCTTC. The chain is built from TRBV21-1 and TRBJ1-2. TRBV21-1 is termed a pseudogene. This CDR3 is 16 amino acids long.

The V and J genes are TRBV7-8 and TRBJ2-1; D gene unclear. V shed 1 base and J shed 8 bases, with 6 bases lying between them. This CDR3 is 12 amino acids long. Germline lookup yields CDR1 SGHVS and CDR2 FQNEAQ. CDR3: CASSLGHDEQFF. CDR3 coding DNA: TGTGCCAGCAGCTTAGGACATGATGAGCAGTTCTTC.

The chain carries TRBV18 and TRBJ1-1, with 7 bases matching TRBD1. The CDR3 extends over 14 amino acids. Germline V gene lookup returns CDR1 KGHSH and CDR2 LQKENI. V was clipped by 6 bases and J by 0 bases; unmatched bases: 4. CDR3 sequence reads: CASSVQGVNTEAFF. The CDR3 nucleotides read TGTGCCAGCTCGGTCCAGGGGGTGAACACTGAAGCTTTCTTT.

The chain employs TRBV6-5 and TRBJ1-4, with TRBD1 as a possible D gene (6 bases). This CDR3 has 14 residues. CDR1 is MNHEY and CDR2 is SVGAGI in the germline V gene. Deletions cut 5 bases from V and 5 bases from J, with 12 bases between. CDR3 region: CASSPDRRNEKLFF. The CDR3 DNA follows: TGTGCCAGCAGTCCCGACAGGAGGAATGAAAAACTGTTTTTT.

DNA for the CDR3: TGTGCCAGCAGCCTCACCGGGACTAGTGGAAATGAGCAGTTCTTC. As protein: CASSLTGTSGNEQFF. The chain employs TRBV4-2 and TRBJ2-1; 8 nucleotides line up with TRBD2. After removal of 4 bases from V and 7 bases from J, the junction contained 9 bases not matched to a gene. CDR3 length equals 15 residues. Germline CDR1 and CDR2: LGHNA and YNFKEQ.

V and J are TRBV28 and TRBJ1-1; D gene uncertain. Trimming took 6 bases from V and 0 from J, leaving 17 bases between them. This CDR3 contains 16 residues. The germline V gene encodes CDR1 MDHEN and CDR2 SYDVKM. CDR3 bases: TGTGCCAGCAGGCCTCCGAGGAAGCGGATGAACACTGAAGCTTTCTTT. It yields the protein CASRPPRKRMNTEAFF.

CDR3 DNA: TGCGCCAGCAGCTTGGTCTCCGGGACTCCATTCGGCTACACCTTC. Its protein is CASSLVSGTPFGYTF. The rearrangement links TRBV5-1 to TRBJ1-2; maybe TRBD1 (5 bases). This CDR3 has 15 residues. The germline V gene encodes CDR1 SGHRS and CDR2 YFSETQ. V was shortened by 0 bases and J by 8 bases, with 17 bases between the two germline ends.

Written as DNA, the CDR3 is TGTGCCAGCAGATATGGACAGGGCATCTTCGAGCAGTACTTC. It encodes CASRYGQGIFEQYF. This sequence joins TRBV6-5 and TRBJ2-7; TRBD1 matches 8 bases. From germline, CDR1 is MNHEY and CDR2 SVGAGI. With 6 bases clipped from V and 6 bases from J, the junction kept 10 bases outside the gene matches. CDR3 length: 14 residues.

The chain recombines TRBV5-1 with TRBJ2-7, with TRBD1 matching over 7 bases. The CDR3 is made up of 12 amino acids. Germline V lookup: CDR1 SGHRS, CDR2 YFSETQ. The ends lost 4 bases at V and 5 bases at J; junction bases unmatched: 3. Here the CDR3 reads CASSRTGDEQYF. In nucleotides, the CDR3 is TGCGCCAGCAGCAGAACAGGGGACGAGCAGTACTTC.

V gene TRBV18 combines with J gene TRBJ1-1; 12 nucleotides agree with TRBD1. In germline, CDR1 is KGHSH, CDR2 LQKENI. J gave up 8 bases and V 4 bases, and 5 bases lay outside the gene matches. CDR3 length: 14 amino acids. CDR3 in DNA: TGTGCCAGCTCACTTCCCGGGACAGGGGGCGAAGCTTTCTTT. Translating gives CASSLPGTGGEAFF.

The genes are TRBV7-6 and TRBJ1-2; D may be TRBD1 (5 bases). The germline gives CDR1 SGHVS, CDR2 FNYEAQ. This CDR3 comprises 15 residues. The V end was cut by 0 bases, the J end by 6 bases, with 14 bases between. CDR3 nucleotide sequence: TGTGCCAGCAGCTTAGCGCCGAGCAGGGTAGATGGCTACACCTTC. Protein sequence: CASSLAPSRVDGYTF. The whole variable domain, remainder taken from reference TRBV7-6 and TRBJ1-2, is GAGVSQSPRYKVTKRGQDVALRCDPISGHVSLYWYRQALGQGPEFLTYFNYEAQQDKSGLPNDRFSAERPEGSISTLTIQRTEQRDSAMYRCASSLAPSRVDGYTFGSGTRLTVV.

This chain connects TRBV2 to TRBJ2-1; TRBD1 agrees at 8 bases. The CDR3 is 13 residues long. Trimming at V came to 6 bases and at J to 5 bases, leaving 3 bases not matched to a gene. CDR1 SNHLY and CDR2 FYNNEI come from the germline V gene. CDR3 protein: CASSGTGNNEQFF. Here the CDR3 DNA reads TGTGCCAGCAGCGGGACAGGTAACAATGAGCAGTTCTTC.

This sequence joins TRBV16 and TRBJ2-1; weak D call: TRBD2 (7 bases). CDR3 size: 14 residues. Germline V gene data show CDR1 as KGHSY and CDR2 as FQNENV. V was shortened by 3 bases and J by 7 bases, with 13 bases between the two germline ends. The CDR3, as DNA: TGTGCCAGCAGCCACGCGGGGGCCGGGAATGAGCAGTTCTTC. Its translation is CASSHAGAGNEQFF. The full variable domain, with the rest looked up from reference TRBV16 and TRBJ2-1, is GEEVAQTPKHLVRGEGQKAKLYCAPIKGHSYVFWYQQVLKNEFKFLISFQNENVFDETGMPKERFSAKCLPNSPCSLEIQATKLEDSAVYFCASSHAGAGNEQFFGPGTRLTVL.

The chain's CDR3 is CASSVGSPGGYTF. Written as DNA, the CDR3 is TGTGCCAGCAGCGTAGGCTCCCCAGGAGGCTACACCTTC. V gene TRBV9 combines with J gene TRBJ1-2, with D hard to call. The CDR3 runs to 13 residues. Trimming stripped 0 bases from V and 8 bases from J, with 11 bases between. Germline CDR1 and CDR2: SGDLS and YYNGEE.

J is TRBJ1-2 and V is TRBV28; D is unclear. CDR1 and CDR2 from the germline V gene are MDHEN and SYDVKM. This CDR3 has 14 amino acids. With 3 bases removed from V and 2 bases from J, the gap between germline ends came to 10 bases. CDR3: CASSLGGPNYGYTF. The CDR3 DNA reads TGTGCCAGCAGTTTGGGCGGGCCAAACTATGGCTACACCTTC.

This chain links TRBV12-3 or TRBV12-4 with TRBJ1-1; D is undetermined. Trimming shortened V by 3 bases and J by 7 bases, and 3 bases separated the two germline ends. The CDR3 has 10 residues. The CDR3 bases are TGTGCCAGCAGTTTCTTTGAAGCTTTCTTT. It encodes CASSFFEAFF.

V gene TRBV27 combines with J gene TRBJ1-1; no definite D call. Germline loops: CDR1 MNHEY, CDR2 SMNVEV (reference sequence). This CDR3 region has 13 residues. V was trimmed by 0 bases and J by 5 bases, leaving 7 bases between them. The CDR3 nucleotides are TGTGCCAGCAGTTTATCTAAGAGGACTGAAGCTTTCTTT. It codes for CASSLSKRTEAFF.

The chain employs TRBV7-2 and TRBJ2-7, with 11 bases fitting TRBD2. With V trimmed by 6 bases and J by 1 base, 5 bases remained unmatched. The germline gives CDR1 SGHTA, CDR2 FQGNSA. The CDR3 runs 15 residues. CDR3 sequence: CASSSTSGESYEQYF. Written as DNA, the CDR3 is TGTGCCAGCAGTTCGACTAGCGGGGAGTCCTACGAGCAGTACTTC.

The table lists this clone with a few counts. The chain combines TRBV6-5 with TRBJ2-3; D is ambiguous. Germline CDR1 is MNHEY and CDR2 is SVGAGI. With 4 bases removed from V and 7 bases from J, the gap between germline ends came to 9 bases. The CDR3 length is 12 residues. The CDR3 nucleotides read TGTGCCAGCAGTTCGAGCCTAAATACGCAGTATTTT. Amino acid sequence: CASSSSLNTQYF.

The chain has TRBV29-1 and TRBJ2-7; D is ambiguous. V was trimmed by 6 bases and J by 2 bases, leaving 11 bases between them. The CDR3 consists of 12 residues. The germline V gene has CDR1 SQVTM and CDR2 ANQGSEA. The CDR3 protein is CSVRQTTYEQYF. The CDR3, as DNA: TGCAGCGTCCGCCAGACAACCTACGAGCAGTACTTC.

The chain has TRBV9 and TRBJ1-1; D call uncertain. The germline V gene has CDR1 SGDLS and CDR2 YYNGEE. This CDR3 spans 13 amino acids. The germline V and J ends were trimmed by 2 bases and 3 bases, with 8 bases remaining between them. CDR3 in amino acids: CASSVESDTEAFF. In nucleotides, the CDR3 is TGTGCCAGCAGCGTGGAGTCGGACACTGAAGCTTTCTTT. Filled out from reference TRBV9 and TRBJ1-1, the complete variable domain reads DSGVTQTPKHLITATGQRVTLRCSPRSGDLSVYWYQQSLDQGLQFLIQYYNGEERAKGNILERFSAQQFPDLHSELNLSSLELGDSALYFCASSVESDTEAFFGQGTRLTVV.

The chain recombines TRBV7-2 with TRBJ1-1; the match to TRBD1 covers 9 bases. The CDR3 totals 15 residues. Trimming took 1 base from V and 4 from J; bases not matched to a gene: 4. From germline, CDR1 is SGHTA and CDR2 FQGNSA. CDR3 sequence (DNA): TGTGCCAGCAGCTTAGACAGGGGGCTGGGCACTGAAGCTTTCTTT. Its translation is CASSLDRGLGTEAFF. The full variable domain, with the rest looked up from reference TRBV7-2 and TRBJ1-1, is GAGVSQSPSNKVTEKGKDVELRCDPISGHTALYWYRQSLGQGLEFLIYFQGNSAPDKSGLPSDRFSAERTGGSVSTLTIQRTQQEDSAVYLCASSLDRGLGTEAFFGQGTRLTVV.